These T cell receptor beta chains were read from a single sample in a study of T cell changes during pregnancy in multiple sclerosis. TCRdb's table, derived via immunoSEQ multiplex PCR, lists solely in-frame clones and lacks some. This table has around 50,000 clones, about 93% appearing once. Sequences were derived from CD4+ T cells from peripheral blood mononuclear cells, sampled after pregnancy. The receptors stem from a female donor in good health, enrolled as a control in a pregnancy study. CDR3s include the opening cysteine and the closing phenylalanine or tryptophan. A D gene is named only where the DNA matches it firmly. The listing skips clone size in some rows; elsewhere it reads once, few, many or a size class.

d_gene	v_gene	j_gene	abundance	CDR3nt	CDR3aa
-	TRBV2	TRBJ1-3	-	TGTGCCAGCCTCTCGGTAAACACCATATATTTT	CASLSVNTIYF
-	TRBV6-5	TRBJ1-2	-	TGTGCCAGCACCAACGCGGGGTACTATGGCTACACCTTC	CASTNAGYYGYTF
-	TRBV5-8	TRBJ1-3	-	TGTGCCAGCAGCGAGTCCTACTCTGGAAACACCATATATTTT	CASSESYSGNTIYF
-	TRBV5-1	TRBJ2-1	once	TGCGCCAGCAGCTTGTGGGGGGGCGATGACAATGAGCAGTTCTTC	CASSLWGGDDNEQFF
-	TRBV6-1	TRBJ2-3	-	TGTGCCAGCCGACAGGAGTCATTCACAGATACGCAGTATTTT	CASRQESFTDTQYF
TRBD2	TRBV29-1	TRBJ2-5	-	TGCAGCGTGGGACTAGCGGGGGGGCAGGAGACCCAGTACTTC	CSVGLAGGQETQYF
-	TRBV5-1	TRBJ1-1	medium-sized	TGCGCCAGCAGCAATGGACAGCCAAACACTGAAGCTTTCTTT	CASSNGQPNTEAFF
TRBD1	TRBV7-8	TRBJ1-6	-	TGTGCCAGCAGCACAGGGACAGGGGCGTTTTCACCCCTCCACTTT	CASSTGTGAFSPLHF
-	TRBV18	TRBJ1-1	-	TGTGCCAGCTCACCCTCTGGAGATACTGAAGCTTTCTTT	CASSPSGDTEAFF
TRBD1	TRBV6-4	TRBJ1-1	-	TGTGCCAGCAGTCCTGGACAGGGCAACACTGAAGCTTTCTTT	CASSPGQGNTEAFF
TRBD1	TRBV13	TRBJ1-2	-	TGTGCCAGCAGTTTCACAGGGGGCGGTGGCTACACCTTC	CASSFTGGGGYTF
-	TRBV28	TRBJ1-2	-	TGTGCCAGCAGTCCTTGGGGGGGGCTAGACTATGGCTACACCTTC	CASSPWGGLDYGYTF
-	TRBV12-5	TRBJ1-2	once	TGTGCTAGTGGTTTGGTCCTTCTTCAGGATCTCCGCGAGGGCTACACCTTC	CASGLVLLQDLREGYTF
-	TRBV12-5	TRBJ1-1	-	TGTGCTAGTGGTTTGAGCGTAACGGGACACTTGAACACTGAAGCTTTCTTT	CASGLSVTGHLNTEAFF
TRBD1	TRBV18	TRBJ1-5	-	TGTGCCAGCTCACCCCGGACAGGGCTGGGGAATCAGCCCCAGCATTTT	CASSPRTGLGNQPQHF
TRBD2	TRBV19	TRBJ2-1	-	TGTGCCAGTAGTATTTTAACTAGCGGGAAAAAGTACAATGAGCAGTTCTTC	CASSILTSGKKYNEQFF
-	TRBV6-1	TRBJ2-5	-	TGTGCCAGCAGTATCCAGGGGAATTGGGAAGAGACCCAGTACTTC	CASSIQGNWEETQYF
-	TRBV28	TRBJ1-5	-	TGTGCCAGCAGTTTACTAGTGGGGGGGAGACAGCCCCAGCATTTT	CASSLLVGGRQPQHF
TRBD2	TRBV5-1	TRBJ2-7	once	TGCGCCAGCAGCTTGTGGTCGGGGAGGGGTTACGAGCAGTACTTC	CASSLWSGRGYEQYF
-	TRBV12-5	TRBJ2-6	once	TGTGCCGTCCTGGGGGCGGAGGAAATTACTATTTCTGGGGCCAACGTCCTGACTTTC	CAVLGAEEITISGANVLTF
TRBD1	TRBV5-4	TRBJ1-6	-	TGTGCCAGCAGCTTCGACAGGGGAGGATCACCCCTCCACTTT	CASSFDRGGSPLHF
-	TRBV7-6	TRBJ2-2	-	TGTGCCAGCAGCCGGGGGACGGCGAACACCGGGGAGCTGTTTTTT	CASSRGTANTGELFF
-	TRBV28	TRBJ1-5	-	TGTGCCAGCATAGGCGGGAATCAGCCCCAGCATTTT	CASIGGNQPQHF
-	TRBV6-1	TRBJ1-2	-	TGTGCCAGCAGTGTCTCCCCCCCAGCGGGTAGCTATGGCTACACCTTC	CASSVSPPAGSYGYTF
-	TRBV6-5	TRBJ2-2	-	TGTGCCAGCAGTTCCGAGGGGGCGGGAACCGGGGAGCTGTTTTTT	CASSSEGAGTGELFF
TRBD2	TRBV6-1	TRBJ2-1	-	TGTGCCAGCAGTAAGACTAGCGGGGGGGATGAGCAGTTCTTC	CASSKTSGGDEQFF
TRBD1	TRBV18	TRBJ2-2	-	TGTGCCAGCTCGACAGGGGGTTTTGACACCGGGGAGCTGTTTTTT	CASSTGGFDTGELFF
-	TRBV28	TRBJ2-1	-	TGTGCCAGCAGTGTCTATCCCTACAATGAGCAGTTCTTC	CASSVYPYNEQFF
TRBD1	TRBV5-1	TRBJ1-3	-	TGCGCCAGCAGTCAAGGGACAGTTCTTGGAAACACCATATATTTT	CASSQGTVLGNTIYF
-	TRBV18	TRBJ2-6	-	TGTGCCAGCTCGCCCAGCTCTGGGGCCAACGTCCTGACTTTC	CASSPSSGANVLTF
TRBD1	TRBV7-9	TRBJ2-1	-	TGTGCCAGCAGCGCACAGGGGTACGAGCAGTTCTTC	CASSAQGYEQFF
TRBD1	TRBV7-3	TRBJ1-2	-	TGTGCCAGCAGCCGACAGGGTGGTTACGGCTACACCTTC	CASSRQGGYGYTF
-	TRBV11-2	TRBJ1-1	-	TGTGCCAGCAGCTTGGAGAACAGGAGACCCACTGAAGCTTTCTTT	CASSLENRRPTEAFF
TRBD2	TRBV7-2	TRBJ2-7	-	TGTGCCAGCAGCTTAGCGTCCACTAGCGGGGGTAACTACGAGCAGTACTTC	CASSLASTSGGNYEQYF
TRBD1	TRBV27	TRBJ2-1	-	TGTGCCAGCAGTTTTGGTGGGCAATGGACAGGGGACCGCTACTCCTACAATGAGCAGTTCTTC	CASSFGGQWTGDRYSYNEQFF
-	TRBV11-2	TRBJ2-5	once	TGTGCCAGCAACCCTTTGGGGGCGAGGGAGACCCAGTACTTC	CASNPLGARETQYF
TRBD2	TRBV2	TRBJ2-1	-	TGTGCCAGCAGTCCCTTATCCGGGGGGGCGGGGAATGAGCAGTTCTTC	CASSPLSGGAGNEQFF
-	TRBV18	TRBJ1-1	once	TGTGCCAGCTCACCAGGGTCAGGGTACACTGAAGCTTTCTTT	CASSPGSGYTEAFF
-	TRBV4-1	TRBJ1-5	-	TGCGCCAGCAGCGTTGACTTTAGTATTAGCAATCAGCCCCAGCATTTT	CASSVDFSISNQPQHF
-	TRBV7-9	TRBJ1-2	-	TGTGCCAGCAGCTTAGCGCCGGGCGGACGGGACTACTATGGCTACACCTTC	CASSLAPGGRDYYGYTF
-	TRBV5-1	TRBJ2-3	-	TGCGCCAGCTATACTGGTGGGGCTCCAGATACGCAGTATTTT	CASYTGGAPDTQYF
TRBD1	TRBV28	TRBJ1-2	few	TGTGCCAGCAGCCGGGCGGACAGGGCAGGAGCTAACTATGGCTACACCTTC	CASSRADRAGANYGYTF
-	TRBV5-5	TRBJ2-3	-	TGTGCCAGCAGCGCTCTCCCTAGCCTCCGCACAGATACGCAGTATTTT	CASSALPSLRTDTQYF
-	TRBV2	TRBJ1-4	once	TGTGCCAGCAGTGCAAGGGGGGGGAAAGAAAAACTGTTTTTT	CASSARGGKEKLFF
-	TRBV6-5	TRBJ2-7	-	TGTGCCAGCACCTCAGCGGCCACCTACGAGCAGTACTTC	CASTSAATYEQYF
-	TRBV2	TRBJ2-3	-	TGTGCCAGCAACCTGTTCGGGACAGATACGCAGTATTTT	CASNLFGTDTQYF
TRBD2	TRBV6-4	TRBJ2-1	-	TGTGCCAGTTCTATCGGGGGGAACCACAATGAGCAGTTCTTC	CASSIGGNHNEQFF
-	TRBV28	TRBJ2-7	-	TGTGCCACCCGGGGGGCTAGCGCCTACGAGCAGTACTTC	CATRGASAYEQYF
-	TRBV7-9	TRBJ2-3	once	TGTGCCAGCAGCTTAGGATCGGGGGAGGATACGCAGTATTTT	CASSLGSGEDTQYF
TRBD1	TRBV5-1	TRBJ1-3	once	TGCGCCAGCAGCTCAGGACAGGGCTCTGGAAACACCATATATTTT	CASSSGQGSGNTIYF
TRBD2	TRBV10-3	TRBJ2-7	-	TGTGCCATCAGTGGGGGGGGGACTAGCGACTCCTACGAGCAGTACTTC	CAISGGGTSDSYEQYF
TRBD1	TRBV5-1	TRBJ2-7	-	TGCGCCAGCAGCAAGGGACAGCCGGAGCAGTACTTC	CASSKGQPEQYF